The clone carrying this T cell receptor (beta chain) was seen just once. The antigen is undetermined. This CDR3 comprises 15 residues. After removal of 2 bases from V and 8 bases from J, the junction contained 8 bases not matched to a gene. Germline CDR1 reads MNHEY; CDR2 reads SVGAGI. The protocol was immunoSEQ multiplex PCR, while the TCRdb copy is restricted to in-frame clones and leaves out a portion. The sample lists some 140,000 clones, about 93% occurring once. These data are taken from a study of graft-versus-host responses after intestinal transplantation. About the study: All recipients were given anti-thymocyte globulin induction, and tacrolimus and steroids were then administered for roughly 3 years.

The chain recombines TRBV6-5 with TRBJ1-2; TRBD1 agrees at 10 bases. This specimen consisted of unstimulated CD4+ T cells sorted from spleen or lymph node cells, obtained before intestinal transplant. The receptor was derived from a human donor who received an intestinal transplant. DNA of the CDR3: TGTGCCAGCAGTTACGGTCGACAGGGGGCTGGAGGCTACACCTTC. Its protein product is CASSYGRQGAGGYTF.